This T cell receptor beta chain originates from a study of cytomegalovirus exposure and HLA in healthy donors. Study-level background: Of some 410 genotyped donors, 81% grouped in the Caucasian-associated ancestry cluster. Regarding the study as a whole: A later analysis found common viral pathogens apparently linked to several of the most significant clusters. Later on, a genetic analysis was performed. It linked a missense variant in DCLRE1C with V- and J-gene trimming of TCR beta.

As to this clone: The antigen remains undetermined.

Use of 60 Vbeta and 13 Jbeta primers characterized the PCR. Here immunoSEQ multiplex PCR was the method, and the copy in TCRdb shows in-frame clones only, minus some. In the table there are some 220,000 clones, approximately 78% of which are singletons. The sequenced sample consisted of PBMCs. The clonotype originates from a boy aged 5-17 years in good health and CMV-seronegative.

The CDR3 loop reads CASSEGQGNTGELFF. CDR3 sequence (DNA): TGTGCCAGCAGTGAAGGCCAGGGGAACACCGGGGAGCTGTTTTTT. The gene calls are TRBV6-1 and TRBJ2-2, with TRBD1 as a possible D gene (5 bases). The CDR3 sequence is 15 residues long. CDR1 and CDR2 from the germline V gene are MNHNS and SASEGT. The V gene lost 1 base and the J gene lost 1 base, with 7 bases spanning the gap.